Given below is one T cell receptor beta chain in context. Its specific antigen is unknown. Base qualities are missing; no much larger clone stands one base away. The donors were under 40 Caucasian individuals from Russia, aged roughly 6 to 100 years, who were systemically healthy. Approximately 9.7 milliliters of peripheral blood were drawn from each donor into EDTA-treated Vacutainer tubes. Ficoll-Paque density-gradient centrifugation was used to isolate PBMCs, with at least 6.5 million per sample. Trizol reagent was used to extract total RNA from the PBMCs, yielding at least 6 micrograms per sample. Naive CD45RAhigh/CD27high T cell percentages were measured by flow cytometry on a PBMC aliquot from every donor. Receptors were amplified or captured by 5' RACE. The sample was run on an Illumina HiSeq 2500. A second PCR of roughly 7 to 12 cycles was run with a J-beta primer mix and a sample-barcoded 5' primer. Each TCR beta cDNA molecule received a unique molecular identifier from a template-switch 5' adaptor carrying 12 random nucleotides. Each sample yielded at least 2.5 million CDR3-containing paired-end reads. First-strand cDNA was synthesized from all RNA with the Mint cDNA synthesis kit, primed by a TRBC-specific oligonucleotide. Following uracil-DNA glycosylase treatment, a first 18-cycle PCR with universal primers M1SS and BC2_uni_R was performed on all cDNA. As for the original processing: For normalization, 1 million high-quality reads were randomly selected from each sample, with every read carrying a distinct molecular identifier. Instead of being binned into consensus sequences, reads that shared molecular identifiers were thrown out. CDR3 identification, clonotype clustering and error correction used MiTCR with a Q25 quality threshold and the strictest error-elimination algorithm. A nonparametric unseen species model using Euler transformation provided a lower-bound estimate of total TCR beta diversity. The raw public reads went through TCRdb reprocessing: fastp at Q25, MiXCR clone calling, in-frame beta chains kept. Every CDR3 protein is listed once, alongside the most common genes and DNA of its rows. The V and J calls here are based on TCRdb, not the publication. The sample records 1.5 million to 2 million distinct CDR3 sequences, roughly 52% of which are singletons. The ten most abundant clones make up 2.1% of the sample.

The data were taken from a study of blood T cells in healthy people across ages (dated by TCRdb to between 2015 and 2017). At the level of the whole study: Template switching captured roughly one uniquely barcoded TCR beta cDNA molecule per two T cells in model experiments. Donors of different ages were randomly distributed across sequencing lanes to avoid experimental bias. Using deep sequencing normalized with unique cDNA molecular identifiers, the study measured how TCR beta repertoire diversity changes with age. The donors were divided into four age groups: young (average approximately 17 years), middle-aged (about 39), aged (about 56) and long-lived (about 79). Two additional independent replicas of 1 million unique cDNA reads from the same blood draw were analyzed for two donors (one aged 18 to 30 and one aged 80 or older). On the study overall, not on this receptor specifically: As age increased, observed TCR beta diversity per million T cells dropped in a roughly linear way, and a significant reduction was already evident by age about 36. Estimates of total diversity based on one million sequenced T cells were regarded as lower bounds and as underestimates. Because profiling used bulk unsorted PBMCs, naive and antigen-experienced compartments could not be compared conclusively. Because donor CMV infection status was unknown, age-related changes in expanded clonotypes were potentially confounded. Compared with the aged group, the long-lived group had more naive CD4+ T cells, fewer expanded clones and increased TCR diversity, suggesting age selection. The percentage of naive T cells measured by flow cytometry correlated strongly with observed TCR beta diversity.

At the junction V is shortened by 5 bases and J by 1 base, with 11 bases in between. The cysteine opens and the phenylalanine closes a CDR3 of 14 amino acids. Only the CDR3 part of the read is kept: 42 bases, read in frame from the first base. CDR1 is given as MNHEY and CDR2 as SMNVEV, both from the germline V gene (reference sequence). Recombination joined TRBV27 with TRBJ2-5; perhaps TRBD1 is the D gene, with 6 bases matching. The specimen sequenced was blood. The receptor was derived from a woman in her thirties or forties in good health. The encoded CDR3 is CASSTLTGQETQYF. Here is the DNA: TGTGCCAGCAGTACTCTGACAGGCCAAGAGACCCAGTACTTC.